Following are 9 T cell receptor beta chains from one sample sequenced in a study of T cell responses to AZD1222 COVID-19 vaccine. Assay used: immunoSEQ multiplex PCR; TCRdb lists only in-frame clones, some missing. Of under 150,000 clones listed, roughly 90% are singletons. This sample comprised peripheral blood, obtained on day 0 of AZD1222 vaccination. These receptors were collected from an adult in good health.

This clone showed up just once. Other nucleotide sequences in the sample specify the same CDR3. The chain uses TRBV11-3 and TRBJ2-1, with 13 bases identical to TRBD2. Germline assignment: CDR1 SGHNT and CDR2 YENEEA. This CDR3 contains 16 residues. After removal of 4 bases from V and 4 bases from J, the junction contained 4 bases not matched to a gene. The DNA of the CDR3 is TGTGCCAGCAGCTCCCGGACTAGCGGGAGTTACAATGAGCAGTTCTTC. Encoded protein: CASSSRTSGSYNEQFF. The full variable domain, completed using reference TRBV11-3 and TRBJ2-1, is EAGVVQSPRYKIIEKKQPVAFWCNPISGHNTLYWYLQNLGQGPELLIRYENEEAVDDSQLPKDRFSAERLKGVDSTLKIQPAELGDSAVYLCASSSRTSGSYNEQFFGPGTRLTVL.

This clone came up a few times. The CDR3 loop is CASSLWDRANYGYTF. The CDR3 DNA sequence: TGTGCCAGCAGCCTATGGGACAGGGCTAACTATGGCTACACCTTC. The gene calls are TRBV7-8 and TRBJ1-2; TRBD1 agrees at 9 bases. The CDR3 has 15 amino acids. V lost 5 bases, J lost 0 bases, and 4 bases stayed unmatched. Germline-derived CDR1 and CDR2 are SGHVS and FQNEAQ.

The chain joins TRBV7-9 to TRBJ2-5, with D unresolved. Germline V lookup: CDR1 SEHNR, CDR2 FQNEAQ (reference sequence). The CDR3 runs to 13 residues. The V gene lost 1 base and the J gene lost 5 bases, with 8 bases spanning the gap. In DNA, the CDR3 is TGTGCCAGCAGCTTAGACTCGCCGGAGACCCAGTACTTC. Translating gives CASSLDSPETQYF. Drawing the rest from reference TRBV7-9 and TRBJ2-5, the complete variable domain is DTGVSQNPRHKITKRGQNVTFRCDPISEHNRLYWYRQTLGQGPEFLTYFQNEAQLEKSRLLSDRFSAERPKGSFSTLEIQRTEQGDSAMYLCASSLDSPETQYFGPGTRLLVL.

The gene calls are TRBV29-1 and TRBJ1-2; D call uncertain. The CDR3 covers 11 residues. V lost 2 bases to trimming and J lost 8 bases, with 9 bases between them. CDR1 is SQVTM, CDR2 ANQGSEA, per germline. The CDR3 sequence is CSVETAVGYTF. CDR3 in DNA: TGCAGCGTTGAAACGGCAGTCGGCTACACCTTC.

The gene calls are TRBV5-4 and TRBJ2-1, with D tentatively TRBD2 (7 bases). V was trimmed by 6 bases and J by 4 bases, leaving 17 bases between them. CDR1 and CDR2 from the germline V gene are SGHNT and YYREEE (reference sequence). The CDR3 consists of 15 residues. CDR3 DNA: TGTGCCAGCAACATGGGGGGGCTTGGATACAATGAGCAGTTCTTC. It translates to CASNMGGLGYNEQFF.

This chain links TRBV2 with TRBJ2-3; D may match TRBD1 or TRBD2 (7 bases each). This CDR3 contains 14 residues. Germline CDR1 and CDR2: SNHLY and FYNNEI. The V and J ends lost 6 bases and 1 base respectively, with 11 bases between them. The CDR3: CASRSGGGTDTQYF. CDR3 DNA sequence: TGTGCCAGCAGGTCAGGGGGGGGCACAGATACGCAGTATTTT.

V usage is TRBV7-2 and J usage is TRBJ2-7; TRBD2 might be the D (6 bases). Germline V gives CDR1 SGHTA, CDR2 FQGNSA. The CDR3 sequence is 15 residues long. Trimming took 6 bases from V and 0 from J, leaving 15 bases between them. The CDR3 region has the DNA TGTGCCAGCAGTCCGGGACTCCTTCCCTCCTACGAGCAGTACTTC. It encodes CASSPGLLPSYEQYF.

DNA of the CDR3: TGCGCCAGCAGCCTTGACAGGCCGTTGGGCACTGAAGCTTTCTTT. The encoded protein is CASSLDRPLGTEAFF. This chain connects TRBV5-1 to TRBJ1-1, with a weak D call TRBD1 (6 bases). V shed 4 bases and J shed 4 bases, with 17 bases lying between them. Germline V gene data show CDR1 as SGHRS and CDR2 as YFSETQ. CDR3 length: 15 amino acids.

V usage is TRBV6-5 and J usage is TRBJ2-3, with D possibly TRBD1 on 6 matching bases. This CDR3 contains 12 residues. Germline V lookup: CDR1 MNHEY, CDR2 SVGAGI. V dropped 6 bases and J dropped 5 bases, with 9 bases sitting between them. This CDR3 reads CASRRTVDTQYF. The DNA for the CDR3 is TGTGCCAGCAGACGGACAGTAGATACGCAGTATTTT.